This T cell receptor beta chain was sequenced in a study of blood T cell repertoires in COVID-19 (dated by TCRdb to about 2020). General notes on the study: Samples covering the acute and convalescent phases of COVID-19 were provided by collaborators in the United States, Italy and Spain. The prospective study material was composed of cDNA or gDNA derived from T cells, B-cell-depleted T cells, or PBMCs. A freely available public database, intended as a resource for researchers studying the immune response to SARS-CoV-2, is where the repertoires were released. The sample metadata nearly always contained a de-identified subject ID, COVID-19 status, age in years and sex. The dataset comprised deeply sampled blood TCRbeta repertoires from subjects exposed to, actively infected with, or recovered from COVID-19. Where HLA class I and class II types were available, the types were taken from metadata supplied by the sample provider, not from assay-based typing. The samples were drawn from the first 160 participants of the ongoing ImmuneRACE study and from roughly 1,300 subjects provided by 6 global collaborators. General conclusions and limits of the study: The quantity of clinical and demographic metadata differed by source and by participant and was supplied without curation.

Compared with the rest of its sample, this clone is medium-sized (0.01 to 0.1%). The clone's antigen remains unknown. The sample holds no much larger clone one base away, and base qualities are not on file. Each collaborating institution followed its own protocols to collect whole blood in K2EDTA tubes. For TCRbeta analysis, collaborators shipped samples in one of three forms: frozen whole blood, isolated PBMCs, or DNA extracted from either of those sample types. The immunoSEQ Assay, a bias-controlled multiplex PCR, was used to amplify TCRbeta CDR3 regions from genomic DNA. Per the original workflow: The number of nucleated cells in each sample was estimated from the amplification of reference gene primers within the assay. Sequence reads were collapsed and filtered to measure the absolute abundance of every unique TCRbeta CDR3 rearrangement. Productive Simpson clonality was computed per sample as the square root of Simpson's diversity index over productive rearrangements. TCRdb's version of the immuneACCESS table is confined to in-frame rearrangements and falls short of the full clone set. An unresolved V gene accounts for under half of the shortfall where checked; the remainder is of unknown origin. Clone size and the V and J calls come from that table; the DNA yielded D and trimming. The sample records roughly 150,000 clones, 80% to 90% of which are singletons. The leading ten clones occupy 7.2% of the sample.

The CDR3 contains 15 residues, cysteine and phenylalanine counted. The kept DNA is CDR3 alone, 45 bases in frame from the first base. At the junction V is shortened by 4 bases and J by 5 bases; bases outside the gene matches: 8. The germline V gene sets CDR1 to SGDLS and CDR2 to YYNGEE. The sequenced sample was peripheral blood. The origin of this receptor is a woman in her forties or fifties in a cohort sampled during active or convalescent COVID-19. The chain is encoded by TRBV9 joined to TRBJ2-1; TRBD2 fits 8 bases in the junction. This receptor carries the CDR3 CASSLSGGYNNEQFF. The DNA sequence is as follows: TGTGCCAGCAGCCTAAGCGGGGGCTACAACAATGAGCAGTTCTTC.